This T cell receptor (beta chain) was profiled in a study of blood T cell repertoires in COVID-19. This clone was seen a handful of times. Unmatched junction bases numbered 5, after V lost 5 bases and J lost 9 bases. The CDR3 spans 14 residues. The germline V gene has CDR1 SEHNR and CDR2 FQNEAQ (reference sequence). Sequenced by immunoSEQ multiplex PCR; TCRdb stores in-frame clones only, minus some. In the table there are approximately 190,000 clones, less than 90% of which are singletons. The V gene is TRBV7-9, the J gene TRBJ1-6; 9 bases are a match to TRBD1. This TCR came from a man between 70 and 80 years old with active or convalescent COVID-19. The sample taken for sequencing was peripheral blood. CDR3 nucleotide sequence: TGTGCCAGCAGCACGGGACAGGGTGTTTCACCCCTCCACTTT. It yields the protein CASSTGQGVSPLHF.